Each of the 8 T cell receptor beta chains below was sequenced from the same sample in a study of vaccination and CD4 T cells after COVID-19. The assay that was used to sequence DNA from cultured CD4+ T cells was the Oncomine TCR Beta short-read assay. TCRdb reprocessed the PCR reads via MiXCR and lists one record per CDR3 protein. The table shows some 21,000 distinct CDR3 sequences, with about 40% occurring only once. Treatment meaning: approximately nine-day PBMC culture with coronavirus spike peptide pools or control peptides (ViraFEST assay). These TCRs are of unknown antigen specificity. The sample consisted of CD4+ T cells from blood, cultured in vitro, taken before SARS-CoV-2 vaccination. These receptors all stem from a human donor who had recovered from COVID-19.

This clonotype came up a few times. The chain joins TRBV11-3 to TRBJ1-1; D gene ambiguous. Germline CDR1 SGHNT, CDR2 YENEEA. CDR3 length equals 14 residues. With 0 bases removed from V and 6 bases from J, the gap between germline ends came to 11 bases. The DNA for the CDR3 is TGTGCCAGCAGCTTAGATTCCGTAAAATCTGAAGCTTTCTTT. Amino acids: CASSLDSVKSEAFF.

The genes are TRBV28 and TRBJ2-7; D might be TRBD1 or TRBD2, each matching 5 bases. CDR3 size: 14 residues. From germline, CDR1 is MDHEN and CDR2 SYDVKM. V lost 3 bases and J 2 bases, leaving 11 bases between the germline ends. In DNA, the CDR3 is TGTGCCAGCAGTTTTGGGGGTACCACCTACGAGCAGTACTTC. As protein: CASSFGGTTYEQYF.

The J gene is TRBJ1-6, the V gene TRBV7-9, with TRBD1 matching 7 bases. The V and J ends lost 1 base and 14 bases, in that order; junction bases with no gene match: 23. CDR1 SEHNR and CDR2 FQNEAQ come from the germline V gene (reference sequence). The CDR3 loop spans 19 amino acids. The CDR3 region is CASSLELGFGTDRQVSLHF. In DNA form, the CDR3 reads TGTGCCAGCAGCTTAGAATTGGGGTTTGGCACGGACAGGCAGGTGTCCCTCCACTTT. The full variable domain, in which reference TRBV7-9 and TRBJ1-6 provide the parts outside the CDR3, is DTGVSQNPRHKITKRGQNVTFRCDPISEHNRLYWYRQTLGQGPEFLTYFQNEAQLEKSRLLSDRFSAERPKGSFSTLEIQRTEQGDSAMYLCASSLELGFGTDRQVSLHFGNGTRLTVT.

The chain joins TRBV29-1 to TRBJ1-5; D is unclear. The CDR3 runs to 13 residues. Trimming pared 3 bases from V and 0 bases from J, leaving 6 bases between. Germline CDR1 and CDR2: SQVTM and ANQGSEA. The CDR3 region is CSVELSSNQPQHF. The CDR3 DNA reads as TGCAGCGTTGAGCTGAGTAGCAATCAGCCCCAGCATTTT.

This clonotype was counted between two and nine times. The chain joins TRBV21-1 to TRBJ1-6. TRBV21-1 is termed a pseudogene. This CDR3 is 15 amino acids long. In nucleotides, the CDR3 is TGTGCCAGCTCCCTTCCCATGCCTCAAAATTCACCCCTCCACTTT. This encodes CASSLPMPQNSPLHF.

Only a few counts were recorded for this clonotype. The chain couples TRBV7-6 to TRBJ1-1, with 7 bases identical to TRBD1. V was pared by 1 base and J by 1 base, with 6 bases of the junction left unmatched. The V gene's germline CDR1 is SGHVS and CDR2 FNYEAQ. The CDR3 is 16 residues long. CDR3 residues: CASSLGGNRGNTEAFF. The CDR3 DNA reads as TGTGCCAGCAGCTTAGGCGGGAACAGGGGGAACACTGAAGCTTTCTTT.

The V call is TRBV2, the J call TRBJ1-1; TRBD1 matches 8 bases. The CDR3 runs to 15 residues. Trimming cost V 6 bases and J 4 bases; bases outside gene matches: 10. Germline V lookup: CDR1 SNHLY, CDR2 FYNNEI. CDR3 nucleotides: TGTGCCAGCAGCCCGAGGACAGGGAGGAGCACTGAAGCTTTCTTT. It yields the protein CASSPRTGRSTEAFF. The full variable domain, its missing parts supplied by reference TRBV2 and TRBJ1-1, is EPEVTQTPSHQVTQMGQEVILRCVPISNHLYFYWYRQILGQKVEFLVSFYNNEISEKSEIFDDQFSVERPDGSNFTLKIRSTKLEDSAMYFCASSPRTGRSTEAFFGQGTRLTVV.

J is TRBJ1-1 and V is TRBV20-1; 7 bases match TRBD1. CDR3 size: 13 residues. CDR1 is DFQATT, CDR2 SNEGSKA, per germline (reference sequence). V was clipped by 6 bases and J by 5 bases; unmatched bases: 9. The CDR3 DNA reads as TGCAGTGCCCGTACAGGGGAGGATACTGAAGCTTTCTTT. This gives the protein CSARTGEDTEAFF.